The clone carrying this TCR beta chain was detected a few times. Its matching antigen is unknown. V shed 0 bases and J shed 0 bases, with 12 bases lying between them. Germline CDR1 and CDR2: LGHNA and YSLEER. The CDR3 spans 17 residues. TCRdb analysed the RT-PCR reads with MiXCR anew, one entry per CDR3 protein. This repertoire shows about 500,000 distinct CDR3 sequences, approximately 17% found once; its top ten account for less than 4%. The data were taken from a study of response to subunit inactivated influenza vaccine. The study, taken as a whole, reports: The authors proposed limited new T cell recruitment per seasonal influenza vaccination.

The clonotype originates from a man between 50 and 75 years old who received an inactivated influenza vaccine. The input for sequencing was CD4+ T cells sorted from PBMCs, taken roughly 24 months after vaccination. The genes are TRBV4-3 and TRBJ2-4; D perhaps matches TRBD1 (5 bases). DNA for the CDR3: TGCGCCAGCAGCCAAGATTTCGACAGCCTAGCCAAAAACATTCAGTACTTC. Its protein is CASSQDFDSLAKNIQYF.